This T cell receptor beta chain stems from a study of blood T cell repertoires in COVID-19. V was clipped by 2 bases and J by 5 bases, with 16 bases between them. CDR1 SEHNR and CDR2 FQNEAQ come from the germline V gene (reference sequence). CDR3 length: 15 residues. Repertoires were generated with immunoSEQ multiplex PCR, while TCRdb's copy carries only in-frame clones and drops some. The table records about 160,000 clones, 92% of them present only once. The rearrangement uses TRBV7-9 and TRBJ2-7; D is possibly TRBD2 (7 bases). The clonotype comes from a man aged 25 to 40 with COVID-19, enrolled during active disease. The sample taken for sequencing was peripheral blood. CDR3 bases: TGTGCCAGCAGCTTAATGGGGGGGCTAAGCCACGAGCAGTACTTC. Translation: CASSLMGGLSHEQYF.